This T cell receptor (beta chain) was sequenced in a study of blood T cells in healthy people across ages. The V gene's germline CDR1 is MNHEY and CDR2 SVGAGI. This CDR3 is built from 15 residues. V dropped 1 base and J dropped 7; count of bases not matched to a gene: 6. The second PCR ran roughly 6 to 11 cycles with a sample-barcoded 5' primer and J-beta primers. TCRdb independently ran MiXCR on the 5' RACE reads; one entry per CDR3 protein. The sample has about 1.5 million distinct CDR3 sequences, less than 45% seen once. This TCR was sampled from a woman younger than 30 in good health. The chain recombines TRBV6-5 with TRBJ2-1; 8 bases align to TRBD2. The sample consisted of blood. CDR3: CASSYWTSSSNEQFF. CDR3 DNA sequence: TGTGCCAGCAGTTACTGGACTAGCTCATCTAATGAGCAGTTCTTC.